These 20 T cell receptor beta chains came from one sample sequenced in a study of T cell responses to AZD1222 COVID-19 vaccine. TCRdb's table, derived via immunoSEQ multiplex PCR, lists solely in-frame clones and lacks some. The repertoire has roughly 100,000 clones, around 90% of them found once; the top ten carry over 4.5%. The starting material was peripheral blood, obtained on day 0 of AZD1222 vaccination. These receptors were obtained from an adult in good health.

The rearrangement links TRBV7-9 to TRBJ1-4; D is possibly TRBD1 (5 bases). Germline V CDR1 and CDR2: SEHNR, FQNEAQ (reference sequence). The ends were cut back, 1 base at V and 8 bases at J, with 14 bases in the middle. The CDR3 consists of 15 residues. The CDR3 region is CASSLVGTEKEKLFF. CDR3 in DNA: TGTGCCAGCAGCTTAGTCGGGACTGAAAAAGAAAAACTGTTTTTT.

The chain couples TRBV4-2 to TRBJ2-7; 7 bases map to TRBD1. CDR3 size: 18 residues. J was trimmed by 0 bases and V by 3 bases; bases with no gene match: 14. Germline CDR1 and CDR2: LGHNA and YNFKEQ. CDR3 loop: CASSQAWDRTTSSYEQYF. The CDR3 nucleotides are TGTGCCAGCAGCCAGGCATGGGACAGAACTACGAGCTCCTACGAGCAGTACTTC.

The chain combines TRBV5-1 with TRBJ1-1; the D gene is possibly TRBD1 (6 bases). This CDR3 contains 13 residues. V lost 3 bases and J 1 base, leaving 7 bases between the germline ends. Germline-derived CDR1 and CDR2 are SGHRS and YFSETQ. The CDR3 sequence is CASSSQGNTEAFF. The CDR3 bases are TGCGCCAGCAGCTCACAGGGGAACACTGAAGCTTTCTTT. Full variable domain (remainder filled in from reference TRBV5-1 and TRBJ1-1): KAGVTQTPRYLIKTRGQQVTLSCSPISGHRSVSWYQQTPGQGLQFLFEYFSETQRNKGNFPGRFSGRQFSNSRSEMNVSTLELGDSALYLCASSSQGNTEAFFGQGTRLTVV.

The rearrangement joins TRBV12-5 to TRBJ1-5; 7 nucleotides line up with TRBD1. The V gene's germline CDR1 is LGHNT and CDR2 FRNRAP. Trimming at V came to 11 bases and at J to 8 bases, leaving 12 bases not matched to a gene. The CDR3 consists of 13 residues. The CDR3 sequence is CALGDSSEKPQHF. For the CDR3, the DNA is TGTGCTCTGGGGGACAGCAGTGAGAAGCCCCAGCATTTT.

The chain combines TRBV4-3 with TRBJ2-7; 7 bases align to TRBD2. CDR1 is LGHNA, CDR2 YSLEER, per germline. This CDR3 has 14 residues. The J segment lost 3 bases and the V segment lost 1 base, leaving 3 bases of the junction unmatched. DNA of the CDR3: TGCGCCAGCAGCCAAGGCCCGGGGGGCTACGAGCAGTACTTC. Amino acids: CASSQGPGGYEQYF.

In DNA form, the CDR3 reads TGTGCCAGCAGCCTTCCGGGACTAGCGGGAGGTGGGGAGCAGTTCTTC. Residues: CASSLPGLAGGGEQFF. The chain combines TRBV7-3 with TRBJ2-1; 15 bases map to TRBD2. The CDR3 is made up of 16 amino acids. Trimming took 5 bases from V and 10 from J; bases not matched to a gene: 9. CDR1 and CDR2 (germline): SGHTA, FQGTGA.

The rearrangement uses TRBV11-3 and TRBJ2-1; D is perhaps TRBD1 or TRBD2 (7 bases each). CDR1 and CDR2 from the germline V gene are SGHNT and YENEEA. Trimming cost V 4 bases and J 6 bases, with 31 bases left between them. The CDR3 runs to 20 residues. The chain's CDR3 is CASSSPWGTAGTNGINEQFF. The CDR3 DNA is TGTGCCAGCAGCTCGCCTTGGGGGACAGCCGGGACTAACGGGATCAATGAGCAGTTCTTC.

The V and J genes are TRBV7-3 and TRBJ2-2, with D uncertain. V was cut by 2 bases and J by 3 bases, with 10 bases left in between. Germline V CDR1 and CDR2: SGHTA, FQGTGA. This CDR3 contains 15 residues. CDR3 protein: CASSLGPSDTGELFF. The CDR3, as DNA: TGTGCCAGCAGCTTAGGGCCTTCAGACACCGGGGAGCTGTTTTTT.

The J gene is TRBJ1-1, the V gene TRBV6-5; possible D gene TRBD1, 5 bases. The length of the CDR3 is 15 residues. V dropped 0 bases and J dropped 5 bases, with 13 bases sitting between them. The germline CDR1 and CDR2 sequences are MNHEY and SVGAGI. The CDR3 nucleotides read TGTGCCAGCAGTTACTCGCAGGGTTTAGGAACTGAAGCTTTCTTT. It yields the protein CASSYSQGLGTEAFF.

CDR3 loop: CASSLTRNTEAFF. The CDR3 nucleotides are TGTGCCAGCAGCCTAACAAGGAACACTGAAGCTTTCTTT. This chain links TRBV5-8 with TRBJ1-1; D not certain. Germline CDR1 SGHTS, CDR2 YDEGEE. V was trimmed by 4 bases and J by 1 base, leaving 8 bases between them. The length of the CDR3 is 13 residues.

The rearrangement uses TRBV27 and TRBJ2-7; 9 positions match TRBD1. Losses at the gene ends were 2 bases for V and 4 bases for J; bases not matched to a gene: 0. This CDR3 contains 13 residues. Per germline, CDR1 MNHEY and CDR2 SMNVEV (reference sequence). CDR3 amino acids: CASSLDRGYEQYF. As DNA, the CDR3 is TGTGCCAGCAGTTTAGACAGGGGGTACGAGCAGTACTTC.

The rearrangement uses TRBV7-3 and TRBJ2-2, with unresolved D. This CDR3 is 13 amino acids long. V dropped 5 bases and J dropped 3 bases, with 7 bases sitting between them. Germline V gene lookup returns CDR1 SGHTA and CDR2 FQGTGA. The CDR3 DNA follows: TGTGCCAGCAGCCCGACTGACACCGGGGAGCTGTTTTTT. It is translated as CASSPTDTGELFF.

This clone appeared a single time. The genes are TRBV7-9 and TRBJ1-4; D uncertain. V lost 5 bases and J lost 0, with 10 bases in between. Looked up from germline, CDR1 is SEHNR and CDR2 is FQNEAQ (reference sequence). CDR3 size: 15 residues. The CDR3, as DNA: TGTGCCAGCAGCCCAAGGACGGCAACTAATGAAAAACTGTTTTTT. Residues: CASSPRTATNEKLFF.

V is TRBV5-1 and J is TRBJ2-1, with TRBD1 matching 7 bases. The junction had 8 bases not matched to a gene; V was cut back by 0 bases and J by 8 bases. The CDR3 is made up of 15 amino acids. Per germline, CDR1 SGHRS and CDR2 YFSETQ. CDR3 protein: CASSLGDYQGDEQFF. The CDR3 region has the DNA TGCGCCAGCAGCTTGGGTGACTACCAGGGGGATGAGCAGTTCTTC.

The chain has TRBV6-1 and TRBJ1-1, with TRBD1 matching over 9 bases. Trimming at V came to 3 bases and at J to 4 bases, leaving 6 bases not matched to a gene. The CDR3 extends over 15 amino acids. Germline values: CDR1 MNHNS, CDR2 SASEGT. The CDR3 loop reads CASSDVDRGSTEAFF. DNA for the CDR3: TGTGCCAGCAGTGATGTAGACAGGGGGAGCACTGAAGCTTTCTTT.

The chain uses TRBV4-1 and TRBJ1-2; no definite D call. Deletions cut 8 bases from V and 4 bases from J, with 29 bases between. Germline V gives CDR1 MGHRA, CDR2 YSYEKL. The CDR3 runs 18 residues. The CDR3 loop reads CASGRAYSVVWFPYGYTF. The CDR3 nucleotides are TGCGCCAGCGGGCGAGCGTATTCAGTCGTGTGGTTCCCCTATGGCTACACCTTC.

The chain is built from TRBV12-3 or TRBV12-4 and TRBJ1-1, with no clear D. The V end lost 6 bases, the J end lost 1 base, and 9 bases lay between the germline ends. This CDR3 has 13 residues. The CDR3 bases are TGTGCCAGCAGGACACTGGGGAACACTGAAGCTTTCTTT. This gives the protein CASRTLGNTEAFF.

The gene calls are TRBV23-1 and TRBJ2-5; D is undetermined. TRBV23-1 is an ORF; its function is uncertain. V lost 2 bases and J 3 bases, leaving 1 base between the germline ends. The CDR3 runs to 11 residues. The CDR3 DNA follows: TGCGCCAGCAGTCAAAAAGAGACCCAGTACTTC. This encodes CASSQKETQYF.

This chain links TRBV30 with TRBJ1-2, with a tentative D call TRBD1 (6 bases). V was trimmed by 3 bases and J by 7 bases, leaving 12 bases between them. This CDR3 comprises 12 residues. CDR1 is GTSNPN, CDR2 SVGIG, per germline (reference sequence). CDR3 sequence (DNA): TGTGCCTGGAGGCTAACAGGGTCTGGCTACACCTTC. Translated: CAWRLTGSGYTF.

The CDR3 sequence is CASSFVPAGAEAFF. Here the CDR3 DNA reads TGTGCCAGCAGTTTTGTGCCCGCAGGGGCTGAAGCTTTCTTT. This chain links TRBV28 with TRBJ1-1; weak D call: TRBD1 (6 bases). V was shortened by 3 bases and J by 6 bases, with 14 bases between the two germline ends. The CDR3 runs 14 residues. CDR1 and CDR2 (germline): MDHEN, SYDVKM.